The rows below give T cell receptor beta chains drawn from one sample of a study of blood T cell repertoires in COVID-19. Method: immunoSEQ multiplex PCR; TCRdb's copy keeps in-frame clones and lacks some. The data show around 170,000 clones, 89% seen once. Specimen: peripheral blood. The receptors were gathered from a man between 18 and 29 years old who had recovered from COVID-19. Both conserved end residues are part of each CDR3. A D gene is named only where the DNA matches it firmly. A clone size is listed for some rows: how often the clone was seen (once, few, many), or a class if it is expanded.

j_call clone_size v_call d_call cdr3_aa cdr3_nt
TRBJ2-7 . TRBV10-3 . CAISPHLQAGNWEQYF TGTGCCATCAGTCCACACCTCCAAGCGGGCAACTGGGAGCAGTACTTC
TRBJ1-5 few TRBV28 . CASTVSSNQPQHF TGTGCCAGCACTGTTTCTAGCAATCAGCCCCAGCATTTT
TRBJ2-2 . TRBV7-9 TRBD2 CASSYSGRDTGELFF TGTGCCAGCAGCTACAGCGGGAGGGACACCGGGGAGCTGTTTTTT
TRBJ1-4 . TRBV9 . CASSVDGGANEKLFF TGTGCCAGCAGCGTGGACGGGGGGGCTAATGAAAAACTGTTTTTT
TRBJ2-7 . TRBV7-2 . CASSETTFEQYF TGTGCCAGCAGCGAGACTACCTTCGAGCAGTACTTC
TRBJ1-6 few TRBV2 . CASTKFVPQEVMSYNSPLHF TGTGCCAGCACTAAGTTTGTACCCCAGGAGGTTATGTCCTATAATTCACCCCTCCACTTT
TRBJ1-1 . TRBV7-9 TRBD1 CASSLTGAFEAFF TGTGCCAGCAGCTTAACAGGGGCCTTTGAAGCTTTCTTT
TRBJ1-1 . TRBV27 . CASSFSTDLGGTFF TGTGCCAGCAGTTTTTCTACGGACCTAGGAGGGACTTTCTTT
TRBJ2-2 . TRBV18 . CASSKTENTGELFF TGTGCCAGCTCAAAGACAGAGAACACCGGGGAGCTGTTTTTT
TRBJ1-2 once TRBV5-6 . CASSLANGNYGYTF TGTGCCAGCAGCTTGGCCAACGGGAACTATGGCTACACCTTC
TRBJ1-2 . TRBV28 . CASSFSDYGYTF TGTGCCAGCAGTTTTTCGGACTATGGCTACACCTTC
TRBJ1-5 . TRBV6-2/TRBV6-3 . CASSYSSGSNQPQHF TGTGCCAGCAGTTACTCTTCGGGTAGCAATCAGCCCCAGCATTTT
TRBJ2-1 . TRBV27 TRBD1 CASSSSRGQAQFF TGTGCCAGCAGTTCCTCCCGGGGACAGGCGCAGTTCTTC
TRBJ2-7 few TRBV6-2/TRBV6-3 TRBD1 CASSETRQGVYEQYF TGTGCCAGCAGCGAGACCCGACAGGGAGTCTACGAGCAGTACTTC
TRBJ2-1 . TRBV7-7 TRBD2 CASSPSSGLNNEQFF TGTGCTAGCAGCCCGTCTAGCGGGCTTAACAATGAGCAGTTCTTC
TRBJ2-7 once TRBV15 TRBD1 CATSVGDSAYEQYF TGTGCCACCAGCGTTGGGGACAGTGCCTACGAGCAGTACTTC
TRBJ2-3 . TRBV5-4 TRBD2 CASSLARARTSSLDTQYF TGTGCCAGCAGCTTGGCCAGGGCGAGGACTAGCAGTCTGGATACGCAGTATTTT
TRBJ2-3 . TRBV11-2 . CASSTADTQYF TGTGCCAGCAGCACTGCAGATACGCAGTATTTT
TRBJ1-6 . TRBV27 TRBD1 CASRQGIDNSPLHF TGTGCCAGCAGACAGGGGATAGATAATTCACCCCTCCACTTT
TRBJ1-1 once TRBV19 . CASSIRNTEAFF TGTGCCAGTAGTATTCGGAACACTGAAGCTTTCTTT
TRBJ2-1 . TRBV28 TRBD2 CASSLQTSGYNEQFF TGTGCCAGCAGTTTACAGACTAGCGGGTACAATGAGCAGTTCTTC
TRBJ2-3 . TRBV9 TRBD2 CASTISAGGSTDTQYF TGTGCCAGCACCATATCGGCGGGAGGGAGCACAGATACGCAGTATTTT
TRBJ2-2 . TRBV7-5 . CARTLPAGGAGELFF TGTGCCAGAACCCTACCCGCGGGGGGGGCCGGGGAGCTGTTTTTT
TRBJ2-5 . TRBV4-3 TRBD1 CASSHIRDRNQETQYF TGCGCCAGCAGCCATATAAGGGACAGGAACCAAGAGACCCAGTACTTC
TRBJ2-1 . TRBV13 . CASSLVPSSDEQFF TGTGCCAGCAGCTTAGTTCCTAGTTCCGATGAGCAGTTCTTC
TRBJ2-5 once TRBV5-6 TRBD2 CASSFPLGGRTGRVETQYF TGTGCCAGCAGCTTTCCTCTCGGCGGGAGAACTGGGCGCGTAGAGACCCAGTACTTC
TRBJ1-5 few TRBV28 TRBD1 CASSLQMGQVNQPQHF TGTGCCAGCAGTTTACAAATGGGACAGGTCAATCAGCCCCAGCATTTT
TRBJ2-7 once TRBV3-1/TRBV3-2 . CASSHGQYYEQYF TGTGCCAGCAGCCATGGACAGTACTACGAGCAGTACTTC
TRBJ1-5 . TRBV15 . CATSRDTGYQPQHF TGTGCCACCAGCAGAGATACAGGTTATCAGCCCCAGCATTTT
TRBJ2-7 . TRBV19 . CASSSDPGPPPGEQYF TGTGCCAGTTCCTCCGATCCAGGGCCACCCCCTGGCGAGCAGTACTTC